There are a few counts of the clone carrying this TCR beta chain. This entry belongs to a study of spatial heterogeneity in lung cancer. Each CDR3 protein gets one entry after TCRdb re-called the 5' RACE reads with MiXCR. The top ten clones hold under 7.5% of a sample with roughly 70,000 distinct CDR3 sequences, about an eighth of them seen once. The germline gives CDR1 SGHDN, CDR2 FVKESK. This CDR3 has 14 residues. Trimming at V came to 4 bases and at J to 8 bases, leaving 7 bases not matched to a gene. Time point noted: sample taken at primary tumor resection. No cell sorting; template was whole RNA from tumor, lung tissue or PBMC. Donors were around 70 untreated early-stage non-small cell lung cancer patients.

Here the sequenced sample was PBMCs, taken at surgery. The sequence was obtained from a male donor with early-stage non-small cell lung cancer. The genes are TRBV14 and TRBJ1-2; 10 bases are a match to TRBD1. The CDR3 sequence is CASSPGTGVRGYTF. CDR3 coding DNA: TGTGCCAGCAGCCCCGGGACAGGGGTACGCGGCTACACCTTC.